The entry below describes one T cell receptor (beta chain). Its antigen is not known. Germline V lookup: CDR1 SEHNR, CDR2 FQNEAQ (reference sequence). The CDR3 has 17 residues. This entry is derived from a study of post-analysis software for immune sequencing data. Study overall: Disease courses included relapsing-remitting, secondary progressive and progressive-relapsing multiple sclerosis.

Presence of unique molecular identifiers characterized the TCR beta cDNA libraries. TCRdb re-called the PCR reads with MiXCR, one entry per CDR3 protein. The profile covers about 200,000 distinct CDR3 sequences, with 29% appearing a single time and more than 3% taken by the ten largest. Study-wide results and limits: Normalized Chao1 diversity was significantly lower in multiple sclerosis patients than in controls. TRBV5-6, TRBV5-1 and TRBV20-1 belonged to a set of about 5 TRBV segments that were more frequent in patients than controls.

What was sequenced was blood. This sequence was found in a girl aged 2-17 years with multiple sclerosis. This chain connects TRBV7-9 to TRBJ2-7, with D possibly being TRBD2 (5 bases). The closer fit of TRBJ2-5 to the DNA end suggests the J call may be wrong. The CDR3 region has the DNA TGTGCCAGCAGCCAAGATACGAGGGCCTATTTACAAGAGACCCAGTACTTC. It codes for CASSQDTRAYLQETQYF.